Given below is one TCR beta chain in context. Its antigen remains unknown. Investigators extracted total RNA from whole blood and did not sort T cells. TCRdb re-called the 5' RACE reads; every CDR3 protein appears as one record, without DNA. Its table records around 400,000 distinct CDR3 sequences. The length of the CDR3 is 15 residues. This entry comes from a study of monozygotic twins with inflammatory bowel disease. Regarding the study as a whole: TCRbeta diversity (inverse Simpson) was lower in IBD patients than in healthy co-twins. Varied immunosuppressive treatments among patients may have increased repertoire variability.

The clonotype originates from a human donor with ulcerative colitis or Crohn's disease, or a healthy co-twin of an affected twin (not recorded which). The V and J genes are TRBV12-3 or TRBV12-4 and TRBJ1-3. Sequenced input: blood. CDR3 sequence: CASSFGLNSGNTIYF.